This T cell receptor beta chain appears in the sequencing data of a study of blood T cell repertoires in COVID-19. Study-wide background: The cDNA or gDNA used as material had been derived from T cells, B-cell-depleted T cells, or PBMCs.

Trimming removed 0 bases from V and 0 bases from J; junction bases left unmatched: 16. This CDR3 comprises 22 residues. The germline CDR1 and CDR2 sequences are SGDLS and YYNGEE. In the study's own analysis: Estimates of nucleated cell counts were drawn from the amplification of reference gene primers. Data came from immunoSEQ multiplex PCR; TCRdb stores just in-frame clones and leaves some out. V, J and clone size were drawn from that table, and D and trimming were deduced from the DNA. Found here are 230,000 or so clones, 89% of them singletons; the top ten hold 3.5% to 5%. The sample holds one count of this clone.

The chain carries TRBV9 and TRBJ1-5; 12 bases align to TRBD1. Input material: peripheral blood. This receptor was identified in a woman in her forties who had recovered from COVID-19. CDR3 residues: CASSVAIPSGTGGSYSNQPQHF. For the CDR3, the DNA is TGTGCCAGCAGCGTAGCGATCCCCTCCGGGACAGGGGGCTCATATAGCAATCAGCCCCAGCATTTT. Supplemented by reference TRBV9 and TRBJ1-5, the full variable domain reads DSGVTQTPKHLITATGQRVTLRCSPRSGDLSVYWYQQSLDQGLQFLIQYYNGEERAKGNILERFSAQQFPDLHSELNLSSLELGDSALYFCASSVAIPSGTGGSYSNQPQHFGDGTRLSIL.